The TCR beta chain described here comes from a study of T cell responses to AZD1222 COVID-19 vaccine (dated by TCRdb to 2020 to 2023). Broadly, across the study: TCR sequencing was performed for over 230 trial participants, of whom approximately 200 were given two doses of AZD1222 and about 25 were given two doses of MenACWY control vaccine. Trial participants were enrolled by age into 18-55, 56-69 and 70-plus year subgroups, with about 150, 28 and 57 TCR-sequenced participants respectively.

The junction carries 8 bases between V and J, which are trimmed by 4 bases and 0 bases respectively. According to the germline V gene (reference sequence), CDR1 reads PRHDT and CDR2 reads FYEKMQ. Its CDR3 holds 14 amino acids, cysteine through phenylalanine. The DNA shown is the 42-base CDR3, in frame from base 1. To note about this clone: The target of this receptor is not known. Nothing much larger sits one base from this clone, and base qualities are not available.

The CDR3 regions of human TCRbeta chains were analyzed by immunosequencing. Regarding the original processing steps: Repertoire TCRs were checked for matches against a reference library of SARS-CoV-2-specific TCRs that had been generated using the MIRA antigen-specificity platform. Breadth meant the fraction of unique TCRs that were SARS-CoV-2-associated, whereas depth meant the fraction of total T cells that were SARS-CoV-2-associated. Using the MIRA data, each spike-specific TCR was mapped to the spike region that the TCR reacts to and placed in a CD4 or CD8 class. Log10-transformed breadth and depth values were compared by one-way ANOVA with Sidak's multiple comparisons tests. TCRdb re-hosts the immuneACCESS table, in-frame sequences only. Its copies lack some clones; in the studies checked, an unresolved V gene accounts for under half of them, and the cause for the rest is not known. D and trimming come from the DNA, and the V and J calls and clone size come from that table. The sample records approximately 130,000 clones, around 88% of which are singletons. Around 10% of the sample comes from the top ten.

Summary of the overall study and its limitations: After two AZD1222 doses, both the breadth and the depth of spike-specific TCRs were significantly higher than at day 0 and than in MenACWY recipients. No day 14 peak-response samples were available, so repertoires were characterized only after the peak T cell response. Participants were mostly white British and included more females than males, and it was suggested by the authors that clonal diversity may have been underestimated. Only a handful of AZD1222 recipients were SARS-CoV-2 seropositive at baseline, limiting conclusions about previously exposed vaccinees. CD4 TCRs associated with the vaccine covered the entire spike protein, and the dominant responses were in regions 160-218 and 743-854. Reportedly, almost half of the unique spike-specific TCRs recognized epitopes lying outside the regions that are mutated in the B.1.351 and B.1.1.7 variants. In the small 56-69-year group, the increase in depth fell short of significance, most likely because of low power.

The label giving this sample's time point can be read as: baseline before first vaccination. In the paper's terms, the treatment or condition label means: meningococcal conjugate vaccine given as trial control. Vaccinee samples came from UK trials COV001 and COV002, including a single-blind randomized controlled phase 2/3 trial of AZD1222 (ChAdOx1 nCoV-19) in healthy adults. Trial participant PBMC samples were collected at day 0 and day 28 after the second dose for TCRbeta chain sequencing. The sample consisted of peripheral blood, taken on day 0 of MenACWY control vaccination. The source is an adult in good health. The sequence is built from TRBV13 and TRBJ2-3, with no D gene named confidently. The nucleotide sequence reads as follows: TGTGCCAGCAGCTCTATAACAAGCACAGATACGCAGTATTTT. Translated, it gives CASSSITSTDTQYF.